Presented here are 18 T cell receptor beta chains from one specimen sequenced in a study of blood T cell repertoires in COVID-19. Measured with immunoSEQ multiplex PCR; TCRdb has only the in-frame clones, and not every one. Of around 110,000 clones in the sample, about 80% were seen once. What was sequenced was peripheral blood. The source is a man between 65 and 85 years old with active or convalescent COVID-19.

The chain couples TRBV4-3 to TRBJ1-2, with no clear D. V dropped 1 base and J dropped 0 bases, with 9 bases sitting between them. Germline V CDR1 and CDR2: LGHNA, YSLEER. The CDR3 is made up of 15 amino acids. The CDR3 DNA sequence: TGCGCCAGCAGCCAAGGCGGTCCGACTAACTATGGCTACACCTTC. This translates into CASSQGGPTNYGYTF.

This clone was seen once. This chain links TRBV6-5 with TRBJ1-3; tentatively, D is TRBD1 (6 bases). Germline CDR1 and CDR2: MNHEY and SVGAGI. Trimming pared 6 bases from V and 2 bases from J, leaving 14 bases between. This CDR3 contains 15 residues. The CDR3 loop reads CASRVTGFTGNTIYF. The CDR3 DNA is TGTGCCAGCAGGGTCACAGGGTTTACTGGAAACACCATATATTTT.

This chain links TRBV18 with TRBJ2-3; D call uncertain. The CDR3 contains 13 residues. V lost 3 bases, J lost 6 bases, and 10 bases lay in between. CDR1 is KGHSH, CDR2 LQKENI, per germline. The CDR3 loop reads CASSPSRMDTQYF. Here the CDR3 DNA reads TGTGCCAGCTCACCCTCGAGGATGGATACGCAGTATTTT.

This sequence joins TRBV5-5 and TRBJ2-1, with TRBD2 matching 7 bases. V shed 2 bases and J 1 base; nucleotides not matched to a gene: 9. Germline CDR1 SGHKS, CDR2 YYEKEE (reference sequence). The CDR3 contains 17 residues. CDR3 in DNA: TGTGCCAGCAGCTTTGTTGTGTTAGCGGGTTCCTACAATGAGCAGTTCTTC. Translation gives CASSFVVLAGSYNEQFF. Full variable domain (remainder filled in from reference TRBV5-5 and TRBJ2-1): DAGVTQSPTHLIKTRGQQVTLRCSPISGHKSVSWYQQVLGQGPQFIFQYYEKEERGRGNFPDRFSARQFPNYSSELNVNALLLGDSALYLCASSFVVLAGSYNEQFFGPGTRLTVL.

DNA of the CDR3: TGTGCCAGCAGTAGGACTAGCGGGGGGAGTAGGAATGAGCAGTTCTTC. It specifies CASSRTSGGSRNEQFF. The chain uses TRBV6-2 or TRBV6-3 and TRBJ2-1, with 14 bases matching TRBD2. The ends lost 5 bases at V and 7 bases at J; junction bases unmatched: 7. The CDR3 length is 16 residues. Germline assignment: CDR1 MNHEY and CDR2 SVGEGT.

CDR3 sequence (DNA): TGTGCCAGCAGCTTAGAGGGGCGGGGAACCCACGAGCAGTACTTC. Protein: CASSLEGRGTHEQYF. The J gene is TRBJ2-7, the V gene TRBV7-2; possibly TRBD2 for D (6 bases). Germline V lookup: CDR1 SGHTA, CDR2 FQGNSA. The CDR3 contains 15 residues. Trimming left V 1 base short and J 5 bases short, with 15 bases between.

CDR3 sequence (DNA): TGCGCCAGCAGCTGGACAGGGGAGGATCAGCCCCAGCATTTT. Translating it yields CASSWTGEDQPQHF. V is TRBV5-1 and J is TRBJ1-5; 9 bases fit TRBD1. CDR1 SGHRS and CDR2 YFSETQ come from the germline V gene. Trimming removed 3 bases from V and 5 bases from J; junction bases left unmatched: 3. The CDR3 loop spans 14 amino acids.

The V gene is TRBV5-6, the J gene TRBJ1-1; 8 bases align to TRBD1. The CDR3 covers 14 residues. Germline V gene data show CDR1 as SGHDT and CDR2 as YYEEEE. V gave up 4 bases and J gave up 3 bases; unmatched junction bases: 5. The CDR3 nucleotides read TGTGCCAGCAGCCCCAGGGGGCAAGACACTGAAGCTTTCTTT. It codes for CASSPRGQDTEAFF.

The chain uses TRBV7-8 and TRBJ2-5; TRBD2 matches 11 bases. Unmatched junction bases numbered 6, after V lost 5 bases and J lost 1 base. The CDR3 has 16 amino acids. Germline CDR1 SGHVS, CDR2 FQNEAQ. In DNA, the CDR3 is TGTGCCAGCAGCAGGGCTAGCGGGGGGATCCAAGAGACCCAGTACTTC. Translating gives CASSRASGGIQETQYF.

The chain employs TRBV7-8 and TRBJ2-3; D remains unclear. Germline V gene sequence: CDR1 SGHVS, CDR2 FQNEAQ. The V end was cut by 5 bases, the J end by 1 base, with 4 bases between. CDR3 length equals 12 residues. This CDR3 is CASSPRTDTQYF. The DNA of the CDR3 is TGTGCCAGCAGCCCTCGCACAGATACGCAGTATTTT.

The rearrangement links TRBV5-6 to TRBJ2-7; 9 bases fit TRBD2. The CDR3 runs to 17 residues. Germline CDR1 and CDR2: SGHDT and YYEEEE. V lost 1 base to trimming and J lost 0 bases; unmatched junction nucleotides: 8. CDR3 sequence (DNA): TGTGCCAGCAGCTTGTTATTGCGGGGGGGAAGCTCCTACGAGCAGTACTTC. Its protein is CASSLLLRGGSSYEQYF.

This chain connects TRBV24-1 to TRBJ2-1; the match to TRBD1 covers 9 bases. The CDR3 length is 14 residues. Trimming removed 7 bases from V and 6 bases from J; junction bases left unmatched: 6. Germline values: CDR1 KGHDR, CDR2 SFDVKD. CDR3 sequence: CATSGTGSGNEQFF. CDR3 DNA sequence: TGTGCCACCAGCGGGACAGGGTCGGGCAATGAGCAGTTCTTC.

This chain joins TRBV6-6 and TRBJ1-2; no firm D call. Germline CDR1 MNHNY, CDR2 SVGAGI (reference sequence). The CDR3 is made up of 15 amino acids. V lost 0 bases and J lost 6, with 14 bases in between. This CDR3 reads CASSYSPALANGYTF. Written as DNA, the CDR3 is TGTGCCAGCAGTTACTCTCCCGCACTCGCTAATGGCTACACCTTC.

The V call is TRBV5-4, the J call TRBJ1-1; 8 bases fit TRBD1. Trimming removed 6 bases from V and 4 bases from J; junction bases left unmatched: 5. CDR3 size: 13 residues. Germline V gene sequence: CDR1 SGHNT, CDR2 YYREEE (reference sequence). The CDR3, as DNA: TGTGCCAGCATTCGGACAGGGAGCACTGAAGCTTTCTTT. This encodes CASIRTGSTEAFF.

As for this clone: Other DNA sequences in the same sample also yield this CDR3. The chain combines TRBV3-1 (or the pseudogene TRBV3-2) with TRBJ1-5; 7 bases match TRBD1. V lost 8 bases to trimming and J lost 7 bases; unmatched junction nucleotides: 5. CDR3 length: 12 residues. Looked up from germline, CDR1 is LGHDT and CDR2 is YNNKEL (reference sequence). CDR3 protein: CASRQGSQPQHF. The CDR3 region has the DNA TGTGCCAGCCGACAGGGCTCCCAGCCCCAGCATTTT.

The V call is TRBV5-1, the J call TRBJ1-6, with 7 positions matching TRBD1. The length of the CDR3 is 19 residues. Trimming at V came to 0 bases and at J to 7 bases, leaving 16 bases not matched to a gene. Per germline, CDR1 SGHRS and CDR2 YFSETQ. CDR3 region: CASSLVGYRGPRANSPLHF. CDR3 sequence (DNA): TGCGCCAGCAGCTTGGTGGGTTACAGGGGCCCAAGAGCAAATTCACCCCTCCACTTT.

The chain links TRBV4-1 to TRBJ1-4; D not resolved. The CDR3 is made up of 16 amino acids. Per germline, CDR1 MGHRA and CDR2 YSYEKL. The V gene lost 0 bases and the J gene lost 3 bases, with 11 bases spanning the gap. CDR3: CASSQDLGSPNEKLFF. DNA of the CDR3: TGCGCCAGCAGCCAAGATCTCGGGTCTCCTAATGAAAAACTGTTTTTT.

V and J are TRBV2 and TRBJ2-3, with a tentative D call TRBD2 (6 bases). CDR3 length: 13 amino acids. Germline CDR1 is SNHLY and CDR2 is FYNNEI. Trimming shortened V by 7 bases and J by 8 bases, and 16 bases separated the two germline ends. CDR3 protein: CASKLGGGGTQYF. The CDR3 DNA is TGTGCCAGCAAGCTGGGGGGAGGAGGTACGCAGTATTTT.